The 30 T cell receptor beta chains below come from one sample, sequenced in a study of cytomegalovirus exposure and HLA in healthy donors. The data were produced by immunoSEQ multiplex PCR, yet TCRdb's version contains in-frame clones alone and is incomplete. The table shows 240,000 or so clones, with approximately 83% occurring only once. Sample: PBMCs. The receptors originated from a woman in her twenties or thirties in good health and CMV-seropositive.

This chain connects TRBV5-1 to TRBJ2-1; TRBD1 matches 7 bases. Unmatched junction bases numbered 5, after V lost 4 bases and J lost 4 bases. This CDR3 has 14 amino acids. CDR1 and CDR2 from the germline V gene are SGHRS and YFSETQ. CDR3 DNA: TGCGCCAGCAGCCCAATGACAGGGTACAATGAGCAGTTCTTC. This sequence encodes CASSPMTGYNEQFF.

Ten or more counts support this clone. The rearrangement joins TRBV4-2 to TRBJ2-4; weak D call: TRBD2 (7 bases). This CDR3 has 17 residues. Deletions cut 1 base from V and 0 bases from J, with 13 bases between. CDR1 is LGHNA and CDR2 is YNFKEQ in the germline V gene. The CDR3, as DNA: TGTGCCAGCAGCCAAGGGGAGGGAGGGGGAGCCAAAAACATTCAGTACTTC. This gives the protein CASSQGEGGGAKNIQYF.

The chain couples TRBV15 to TRBJ1-1, with a tentative D call TRBD1 (6 bases). The CDR3 totals 15 residues. The germline V gene has CDR1 LNHNV and CDR2 YYDKDF (reference sequence). The V end was cut by 0 bases, the J end by 4 bases, with 12 bases between. CDR3 in amino acids: CATSRDYRVGTEAFF. Written as DNA, the CDR3 is TGTGCCACCAGCAGAGATTACAGGGTCGGCACTGAAGCTTTCTTT.

V and J are TRBV27 and TRBJ2-3; D gene uncertain. V was pared by 2 bases and J by 2 bases, with 11 bases between. Looked up from germline, CDR1 is MNHEY and CDR2 is SMNVEV (reference sequence). The CDR3 is 15 residues long. CDR3 sequence: CASSLSASYTDTQYF. CDR3 coding DNA: TGTGCCAGCAGTTTAAGCGCCTCCTACACAGATACGCAGTATTTT.

CDR3 residues: CASSTTATGRPGELFF. DNA of the CDR3: TGTGCCAGTAGTACTACCGCCACAGGGCGCCCGGGGGAGCTGTTTTTT. The chain combines TRBV19 with TRBJ2-2; possible D gene TRBD1, 6 bases. Germline V lookup: CDR1 LNHDA, CDR2 SQIVND (reference sequence). V was shortened by 4 bases and J by 8 bases, with 20 bases between the two germline ends. CDR3 length: 16 residues.

The chain joins TRBV4-1 to TRBJ1-2, with 7 nucleotides matching TRBD1. Unmatched junction bases numbered 11, after V lost 1 base and J lost 0 bases. The length of the CDR3 is 18 residues. The V gene's germline CDR1 is MGHRA and CDR2 YSYEKL. The CDR3 sequence is CASSQVRGGDNANYGYTF. The CDR3, as DNA: TGCGCCAGCAGCCAAGTTCGAGGGGGCGATAATGCTAACTATGGCTACACCTTC.

This clone was seen just once. V usage is TRBV7-9 and J usage is TRBJ2-7; weak D call: TRBD1 (6 bases). CDR1 is SEHNR and CDR2 is FQNEAQ in the germline V gene (reference sequence). V gave up 6 bases and J gave up 5 bases, with 11 bases separating them. This CDR3 spans 12 amino acids. The CDR3 DNA sequence: TGTGCCAGCAGTACAGGGTCGGACGAGCAGTACTTC. Its protein product is CASSTGSDEQYF.

This CDR3 is CASSQARSSYEQYF. The CDR3 bases are TGTGCCAGCAGCCAAGCCCGGAGCTCCTACGAGCAGTACTTC. The J gene is TRBJ2-7, the V gene TRBV4-2, with D uncertain. The CDR3 sequence is 14 residues long. Germline assignment: CDR1 LGHNA and CDR2 YNFKEQ. Deletions cut 1 base from V and 0 bases from J, with 7 bases between.

This rearrangement joins TRBV19 to TRBJ2-7; 14 bases align to TRBD2. Germline V gene sequence: CDR1 LNHDA, CDR2 SQIVND (reference sequence). This CDR3 comprises 21 residues. V trimming: 3 bases; J trimming: 1 base; junction bases outside the gene matches: 17. In nucleotides, the CDR3 is TGTGCCAGTAGTATGAAGGCTGGGCCGGGACTAGCGGGAGCCGGGTCCTACGAGCAGTACTTC. Translation gives CASSMKAGPGLAGAGSYEQYF. Variable domain in full (rest from reference TRBV19 and TRBJ2-7): DGGITQSPKYLFRKEGQNVTLSCEQNLNHDAMYWYRQDPGQGLRLIYYSQIVNDFQKGDIAEGYSVSREKKESFPLTVTSAQKNPTAFYLCASSMKAGPGLAGAGSYEQYFGPGTRLTVT.

This chain uses TRBV27 with TRBJ2-7; 11 bases match TRBD1. Germline lookup yields CDR1 MNHEY and CDR2 SMNVEV (reference sequence). The V gene end was trimmed by 0 bases and the J gene end by 3 bases; junction bases not matched to a gene: 7. The CDR3 loop spans 17 amino acids. CDR3 protein: CASSLSSRTGGIYEQYF. The CDR3, as DNA: TGTGCCAGCAGTTTATCCTCTCGGACAGGGGGCATCTACGAGCAGTACTTC.

The CDR3 DNA sequence: TGCGCCAGCAGCTTGGATCGTAGCGGGAGGCCCAGGGAGACCCAGTACTTC. Amino acids: CASSLDRSGRPRETQYF. V gene TRBV5-1 combines with J gene TRBJ2-5; 10 bases map to TRBD2. V shed 0 bases, J shed 5 bases, and the junction held 10 bases outside the gene matches. The CDR3 is 17 amino acids. Germline V gives CDR1 SGHRS, CDR2 YFSETQ.

The CDR3 sequence is CASSSGLAGGREQFF. Here the CDR3 DNA reads TGCGCCAGCAGCTCCGGACTAGCGGGAGGGCGTGAGCAGTTCTTC. J is TRBJ2-1 and V is TRBV5-1; 15 bases map to TRBD2. Germline assignment: CDR1 SGHRS and CDR2 YFSETQ. The ends lost 3 bases at V and 9 bases at J; junction bases unmatched: 4. This CDR3 contains 15 residues.

As regards this clone: A junction boundary mismatches the germline segment, possibly from a read error. The chain employs TRBV27 and TRBJ2-7, with 10 positions matching TRBD2. The CDR3 is 17 amino acids. CDR1 is MNHEY and CDR2 is SMNVEV in the germline V gene (reference sequence). The CDR3 here is CASSLYPSGGGSYEQYF. CDR3 DNA sequence: TGTGCCAGTAGTTTATACCCTAGCGGGGGCGGTTCCTACGAGCAGTACTTC.

The chain carries TRBV6-1 and TRBJ2-1, with TRBD1 as a possible D gene (6 bases). This CDR3 has 15 amino acids. V was cut by 1 base and J by 4 bases, with 11 bases left in between. Looked up from germline, CDR1 is MNHNS and CDR2 is SASEGT. The CDR3 region has the DNA TGTGCCAGCAGTGAAGGGGGCAGGGGTTACAATGAGCAGTTCTTC. Residues: CASSEGGRGYNEQFF.

The chain links TRBV25-1 to TRBJ2-2; TRBD1 aligns across 12 bases. CDR3 length: 14 amino acids. V was clipped by 8 bases and J by 10 bases; unmatched bases: 8. Germline CDR1 reads MGHDK; CDR2 reads SYGVNS. The CDR3 loop reads CASSPGQGAEELFF. The DNA for the CDR3 is TGTGCCAGCTCCCCGGGACAGGGGGCGGAGGAGCTGTTTTTT.

The chain uses TRBV6-5 and TRBJ2-5; tentative D call: TRBD2 (6 bases). V was pared by 3 bases and J by 1 base, with 15 bases between. The CDR3 is made up of 16 amino acids. CDR1 MNHEY and CDR2 SVGAGI come from the germline V gene. CDR3 sequence reads: CASSYGGLGGQETQYF. CDR3 DNA: TGTGCCAGCAGTTATGGCGGTTTGGGGGGCCAAGAGACCCAGTACTTC.

This chain connects TRBV29-1 to TRBJ2-3; D may be TRBD1 (7 bases). CDR1 and CDR2 (germline): SQVTM, ANQGSEA. The V end was cut by 5 bases, the J end by 2 bases, with 14 bases between. The CDR3 length is 14 residues. The CDR3 nucleotides read TGCAGCGTTTTGGAGGGGGCAGCCACAGATACGCAGTATTTT. This gives the protein CSVLEGAATDTQYF.

Written as DNA, the CDR3 is TGTGCCAGCAGTGCCCTAGGGAGGGAGGGCGAGCAGTACTTC. Its translation: CASSALGREGEQYF. This chain uses TRBV27 with TRBJ2-7; TRBD2 aligns across 7 bases. The trim removed 5 bases at V and 6 bases at J, leaving 10 bases unmatched. Germline V gene data show CDR1 as MNHEY and CDR2 as SMNVEV (reference sequence). The length of the CDR3 is 14 residues.

This chain connects TRBV6-5 to TRBJ2-1, with 8 bases fitting TRBD1. V shed 0 bases, J shed 10 bases, and the junction held 5 bases outside the gene matches. This CDR3 region has 14 residues. From germline, CDR1 is MNHEY and CDR2 SVGAGI. The CDR3 nucleotides read TGTGCCAGCAGTTACTCGCCAGGGGGCGGCGAGCAGTTCTTC. Encoded protein: CASSYSPGGGEQFF.

The gene calls are TRBV6-4 and TRBJ2-1, with TRBD1 as a possible D gene (6 bases). The V and J ends lost 4 bases and 4 bases respectively, with 8 bases between them. The CDR3 loop spans 13 amino acids. The germline gives CDR1 MRHNA, CDR2 SNTAGT. This chain's CDR3 is CASSAGAYNEQFF. CDR3 DNA sequence: TGTGCCAGCAGTGCAGGGGCGTACAATGAGCAGTTCTTC.

CDR3 in DNA: TGTGCCAGCAGTTATTCACAGGGCAGTGAAAAACTGTTTTTT. Amino acid sequence: CASSYSQGSEKLFF. The genes are TRBV6-5 and TRBJ1-4; possible D gene TRBD1, 6 bases. Between the trimmed V and J ends, which lost 3 bases and 7 bases, there was a span of 12 bases. Germline-derived CDR1 and CDR2 are MNHEY and SVGAGI. The CDR3 runs 14 residues.

This clone was counted only a few times. The genes are TRBV2 and TRBJ2-7; tentative D call: TRBD2 (5 bases). Germline CDR1 and CDR2: SNHLY and FYNNEI. The CDR3 is made up of 13 amino acids. The V gene lost 5 bases and the J gene lost 2 bases, with 10 bases spanning the gap. The CDR3 DNA sequence: TGTGCCAGCAGTAGCGGTTTCACCTACGAGCAGTACTTC. Its protein is CASSSGFTYEQYF.

This chain connects TRBV7-9 to TRBJ2-1; possible D gene TRBD2, 7 bases. Germline loops: CDR1 SEHNR, CDR2 FQNEAQ (reference sequence). The CDR3 contains 13 residues. V lost 6 bases and J 10 bases, leaving 16 bases between the germline ends. The DNA of the CDR3 is TGTGCCAGCAGTGGACTAGGGGGGGGAGAGCAGTTCTTC. This gives the protein CASSGLGGGEQFF.

This rearrangement joins TRBV28 to TRBJ1-1; TRBD1 matches 8 bases. With 8 bases clipped from V and 1 base from J, the junction kept 3 bases outside the gene matches. The CDR3 extends over 13 amino acids. Germline V CDR1 and CDR2: MDHEN, SYDVKM. The CDR3 is CASLTGENTEAFF. The CDR3 DNA reads as TGTGCCAGCTTGACAGGGGAGAACACTGAAGCTTTCTTT.

This clone came up a few times. This chain joins TRBV30 and TRBJ2-2; D is perhaps TRBD1 (5 bases). The CDR3 is 12 residues long. Looked up from germline, CDR1 is GTSNPN and CDR2 is SVGIG (reference sequence). The V gene lost 1 base and the J gene lost 6 bases, with 6 bases spanning the gap. CDR3 amino acids: CAWSAGSGELFF. For the CDR3, the DNA is TGTGCCTGGAGTGCAGGGTCCGGGGAGCTGTTTTTT.

The chain links TRBV5-5 to TRBJ2-7; a possible D gene is TRBD2 (6 bases). Trimming shortened V by 0 bases and J by 0 bases, and 10 bases separated the two germline ends. There are 15 residues in the CDR3. In germline, CDR1 is SGHKS, CDR2 YYEKEE (reference sequence). The CDR3 sequence is CASSLDLGGSYEQYF. CDR3 in DNA: TGTGCCAGCAGCTTGGACCTCGGGGGCTCCTACGAGCAGTACTTC.

This chain connects TRBV6-5 to TRBJ2-7; tentative D call: TRBD2 (6 bases). CDR3 length: 14 residues. V lost 0 bases, J lost 6 bases, and 12 bases lay in between. Germline V gene data show CDR1 as MNHEY and CDR2 as SVGAGI. The CDR3 DNA reads as TGTGCCAGCAGTTACTCGGAGGGGCGGGGCGAGCAGTACTTC. It translates to CASSYSEGRGEQYF.

This clone was counted once. The CDR3 region is CASSYRDSQETQYF. Written as DNA, the CDR3 is TGTGCCAGCAGTTACCGGGACAGCCAAGAGACCCAGTACTTC. This chain connects TRBV6-5 to TRBJ2-5; 7 bases line up with TRBD1. The germline CDR1 and CDR2 sequences are MNHEY and SVGAGI. The CDR3 length is 14 residues. Losses at the gene ends were 2 bases for V and 1 base for J; bases not matched to a gene: 1.

This clone has only a few counts. The J gene is TRBJ1-2, the V gene TRBV4-1; D is uncertain. The germline V gene has CDR1 MGHRA and CDR2 YSYEKL. V was pared by 0 bases and J by 0 bases, with 5 bases between. The length of the CDR3 is 14 residues. The CDR3 DNA reads TGCGCCAGCAGCCAAGATGTCTCTAACTATGGCTACACCTTC. Translated: CASSQDVSNYGYTF.

The chain combines TRBV4-1 with TRBJ2-7, with 9 nucleotides matching TRBD2. This CDR3 has 18 amino acids. The germline V gene encodes CDR1 MGHRA and CDR2 YSYEKL. Trimming cost V 1 base and J 3 bases; bases outside gene matches: 13. In DNA, the CDR3 is TGCGCCAGCAGCCAAGTTCAGGGCAGGACTAGCGCGAACTACGAGCAGTACTTC. It codes for CASSQVQGRTSANYEQYF.